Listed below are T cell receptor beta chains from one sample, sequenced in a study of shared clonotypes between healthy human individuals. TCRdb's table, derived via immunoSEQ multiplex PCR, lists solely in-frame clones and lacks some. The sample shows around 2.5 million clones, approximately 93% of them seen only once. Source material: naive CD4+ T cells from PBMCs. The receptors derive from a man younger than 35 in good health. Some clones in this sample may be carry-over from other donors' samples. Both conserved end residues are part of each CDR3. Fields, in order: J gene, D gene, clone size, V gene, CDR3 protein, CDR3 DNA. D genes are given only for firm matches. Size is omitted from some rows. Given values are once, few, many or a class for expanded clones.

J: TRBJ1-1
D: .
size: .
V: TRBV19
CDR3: CASSIDLLRVNTEAFF
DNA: TGTGCCAGTAGTATAGATCTATTGCGGGTGAACACTGAAGCTTTCTTT

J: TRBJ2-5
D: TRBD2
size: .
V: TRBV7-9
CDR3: CASSFNAGGEETQYF
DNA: TGTGCCAGCAGCTTTAACGCGGGGGGAGAGGAGACCCAGTACTTC

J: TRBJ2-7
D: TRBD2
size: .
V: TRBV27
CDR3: CASSHSGTSRRIFHEQYF
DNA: TGTGCCAGCAGTCACTCCGGGACTAGCAGGAGGATCTTCCACGAGCAGTACTTC

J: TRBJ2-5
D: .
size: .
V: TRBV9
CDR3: CASSVGSGRETQYF
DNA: TGTGCCAGCAGCGTAGGGTCAGGGCGAGAGACCCAGTACTTC

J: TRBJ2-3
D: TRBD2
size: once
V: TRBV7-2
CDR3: CASRRHSLAGGPDTQYF
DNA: TGTGCCAGCAGGCGACATTCACTAGCGGGAGGCCCAGATACGCAGTATTTT

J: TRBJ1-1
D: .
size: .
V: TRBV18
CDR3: CASSPPVNTEAFF
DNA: TGTGCCAGCTCACCACCGGTGAACACTGAAGCTTTCTTT

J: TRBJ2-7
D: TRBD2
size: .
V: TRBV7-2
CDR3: CASSFWGLASYEQYF
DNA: TGTGCCAGCAGCTTTTGGGGACTAGCATCCTACGAGCAGTACTTC

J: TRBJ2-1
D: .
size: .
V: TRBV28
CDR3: CASSLGRNYNEQFF
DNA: TGTGCCAGCAGTTTGGGGCGGAACTACAATGAGCAGTTCTTC

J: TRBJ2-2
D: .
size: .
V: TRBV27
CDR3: CASSFDSIDANTGELFF
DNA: TGTGCCAGCAGTTTCGACAGCATAGACGCGAACACCGGGGAGCTGTTTTTT

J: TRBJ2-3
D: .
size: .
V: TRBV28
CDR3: CASSLGGGSTDTQYF
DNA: TGTGCCAGCAGTTTGGGCGGAGGAAGCACAGATACGCAGTATTTT

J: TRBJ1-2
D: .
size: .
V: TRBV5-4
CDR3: CASSPMTAVRNYGYTF
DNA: TGTGCCAGCAGCCCGATGACAGCGGTTCGTAACTATGGCTACACCTTC

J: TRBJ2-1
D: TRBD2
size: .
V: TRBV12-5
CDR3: CASGPYLAGGGQFF
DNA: TGTGCTAGTGGTCCCTATCTAGCGGGAGGCGGGCAGTTCTTC

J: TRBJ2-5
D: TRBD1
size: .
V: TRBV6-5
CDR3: CASRGQGPGETQYF
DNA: TGTGCCAGCAGGGGACAGGGTCCTGGAGAGACCCAGTACTTC

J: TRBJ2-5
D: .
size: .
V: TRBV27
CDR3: CASWGAGVGETQYF
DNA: TGTGCCTCCTGGGGGGCGGGAGTTGGGGAGACCCAGTACTTC

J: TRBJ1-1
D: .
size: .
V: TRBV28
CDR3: CASSLPLDIEAFF
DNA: TGTGCCAGCAGTTTGCCCCTTGATATTGAAGCTTTCTTT

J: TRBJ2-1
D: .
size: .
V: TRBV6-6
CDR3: CASSYIGGPYNEQFF
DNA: TGTGCCAGCAGTTACATTGGCGGGCCCTACAATGAGCAGTTCTTC

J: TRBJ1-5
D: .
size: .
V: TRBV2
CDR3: CASSERGGNQPQHF
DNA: TGTGCCAGCAGTGAACGGGGGGGCAATCAGCCCCAGCATTTT

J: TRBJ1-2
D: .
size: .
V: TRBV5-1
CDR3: CASSLSGAGERRGYTF
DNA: TGCGCCAGCAGCTTGAGTGGTGCAGGGGAAAGACGTGGCTACACCTTC

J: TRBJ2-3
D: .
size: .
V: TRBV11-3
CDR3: CASSLGLGGADTQYF
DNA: TGTGCCAGCAGCTTGGGGTTGGGAGGTGCGGATACGCAGTATTTT

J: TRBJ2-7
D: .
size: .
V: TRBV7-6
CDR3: CASSPLGGEQYF
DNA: TGTGCCAGCAGCCCTCTAGGGGGGGAGCAGTACTTC

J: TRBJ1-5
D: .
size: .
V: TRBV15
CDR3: CATSGLNDQPQHF
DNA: TGTGCCACCAGCGGTCTTAATGACCAGCCCCAGCATTTT

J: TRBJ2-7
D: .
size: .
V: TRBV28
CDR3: CASSLLEVWGRSAYEQYF
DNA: TGTGCCAGCAGTTTACTTGAGGTTTGGGGGCGCAGTGCCTACGAGCAGTACTTC

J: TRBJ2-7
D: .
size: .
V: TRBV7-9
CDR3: CASSLGVWDLSSYEQYF
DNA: TGTGCCAGCAGCTTAGGGGTGTGGGACTTAAGCTCCTACGAGCAGTACTTC

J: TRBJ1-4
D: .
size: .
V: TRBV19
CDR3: CARYRDSGPATNEKLFF
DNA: TGTGCCAGATACCGGGACTCCGGCCCCGCAACTAATGAAAAACTGTTTTTT

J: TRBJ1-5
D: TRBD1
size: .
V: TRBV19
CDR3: CASSPQGAYSNQPQHF
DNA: TGTGCCAGTAGTCCCCAGGGGGCTTATAGCAATCAGCCCCAGCATTTT

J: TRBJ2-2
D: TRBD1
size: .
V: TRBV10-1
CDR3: CASSVRTGGSGELFF
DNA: TGCGCCAGCAGTGTCAGGACAGGGGGTTCCGGGGAGCTGTTTTTT

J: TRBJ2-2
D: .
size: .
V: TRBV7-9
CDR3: CASSALRESGQRNTGELFF
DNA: TGTGCCAGCAGCGCCCTCCGTGAGAGCGGCCAGCGGAACACCGGGGAGCTGTTTTTT

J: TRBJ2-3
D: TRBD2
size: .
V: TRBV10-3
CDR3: CAISVLAGGTDTQYF
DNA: TGTGCCATCAGTGTACTAGCGGGAGGGACAGATACGCAGTATTTT

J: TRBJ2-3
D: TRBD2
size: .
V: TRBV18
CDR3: CASSPEGRGANTQYF
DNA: TGTGCCAGCTCACCCGAAGGGCGGGGGGCAAATACGCAGTATTTT

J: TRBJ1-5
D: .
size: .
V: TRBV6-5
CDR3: CASSYRGNQPQHF
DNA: TGTGCCAGCAGTTATAGAGGCAATCAGCCCCAGCATTTT

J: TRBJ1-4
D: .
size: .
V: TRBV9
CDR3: CASSVGADRNRVNEKLFF
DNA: TGTGCCAGCAGCGTAGGGGCTGACCGGAACAGAGTTAATGAAAAACTGTTTTTT

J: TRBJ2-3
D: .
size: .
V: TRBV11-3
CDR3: CASSLYRTDTQYF
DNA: TGTGCCAGCAGCTTATACCGCACAGATACGCAGTATTTT

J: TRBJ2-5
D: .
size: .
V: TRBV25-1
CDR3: CASRSTSGPQETQYF
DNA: TGTGCCAGCAGGTCGACGTCGGGACCACAAGAGACCCAGTACTTC

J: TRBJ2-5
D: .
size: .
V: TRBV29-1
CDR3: CSVDGGRETQYF
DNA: TGCAGCGTTGACGGGGGGCGGGAGACCCAGTACTTC

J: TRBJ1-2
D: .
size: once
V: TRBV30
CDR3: CAWSEARDGYTF
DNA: TGTGCCTGGAGTGAAGCTAGGGATGGCTACACCTTC

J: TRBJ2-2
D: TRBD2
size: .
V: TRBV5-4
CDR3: CASSPGLAGEVRTGELFF
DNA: TGTGCCAGCAGCCCCGGACTAGCGGGAGAGGTTAGGACCGGGGAGCTGTTTTTT

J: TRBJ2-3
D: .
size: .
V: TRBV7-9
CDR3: CASSLDGGSDTQYF
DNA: TGTGCCAGCAGCTTAGATGGCGGGTCAGATACGCAGTATTTT

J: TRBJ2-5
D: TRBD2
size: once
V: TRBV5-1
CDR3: CASSPSSGRARETQYF
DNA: TGCGCCAGCAGCCCCTCTAGCGGGAGGGCCAGGGAGACCCAGTACTTC

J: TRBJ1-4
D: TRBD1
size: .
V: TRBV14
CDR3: CASSQVPGTGRLFF
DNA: TGTGCCAGCAGCCAAGTCCCCGGGACAGGGCGACTGTTTTTT

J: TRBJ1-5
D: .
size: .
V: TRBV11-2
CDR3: CASSLTAGYSNQPQHF
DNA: TGTGCCAGCAGCTTAACGGCGGGGTATAGCAATCAGCCCCAGCATTTT

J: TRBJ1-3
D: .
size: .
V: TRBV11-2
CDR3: CASSLGTYSGNTIYF
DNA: TGTGCCAGCAGCTTGGGCACCTACTCTGGAAACACCATATATTTT

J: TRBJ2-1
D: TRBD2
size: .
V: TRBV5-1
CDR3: CASSLDLAGRGNEQFF
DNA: TGCGCCAGCAGCTTGGATCTAGCGGGACGAGGCAATGAGCAGTTCTTC

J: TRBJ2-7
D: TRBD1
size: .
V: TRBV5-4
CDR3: CASSLRAGQGGREQYF
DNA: TGTGCCAGCAGCTTGCGGGCGGGACAGGGGGGGCGCGAGCAGTACTTC

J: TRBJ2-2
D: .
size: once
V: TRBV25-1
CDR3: CASSSQVPANTGELFF
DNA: TGTGCCAGCAGTTCACAGGTACCCGCGAACACCGGGGAGCTGTTTTTT

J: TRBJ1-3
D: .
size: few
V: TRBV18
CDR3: CASSPGTFPERDF
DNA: TGTGCCAGCTCACCGGGAACTTTCCCCGAACGGGATTTT

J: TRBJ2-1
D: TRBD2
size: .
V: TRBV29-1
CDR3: CSVVRLAGYNEQFF
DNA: TGCAGCGTTGTCAGGTTAGCGGGATACAATGAGCAGTTCTTC

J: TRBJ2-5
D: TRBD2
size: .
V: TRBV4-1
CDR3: CASTTSGGLQETQYF
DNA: TGCGCCAGCACTACTTCGGGGGGATTACAAGAGACCCAGTACTTC